This TCR beta chain was retrieved from a study of blood T cell repertoires in COVID-19. About the research overall: The United States, Italy and Spain supplied acute and convalescent COVID-19 samples. T cells, B-cell-depleted T cells, or PBMCs provided the cDNA or gDNA that served as material.

Original handling: Amplified reference gene primers provided the basis for estimating nucleated cell counts. Assay used: immunoSEQ multiplex PCR; TCRdb lists only in-frame clones, some missing. That table supplies the V and J calls and clone size; D and trimming were determined from the DNA. Of about 110,000 clones in the sample, 75% to 85% were seen once. V lost 8 bases, J lost 2 bases, and 8 bases lay in between. Germline CDR1 is SGHDN and CDR2 is FVKESK. The CDR3 totals 12 residues. V gene TRBV14 combines with J gene TRBJ2-3; TRBD2 might be the D (6 bases). Sequenced input: peripheral blood. This sequence originates from a woman between 65 and 79 years old with acute or convalescent COVID-19. Here the CDR3 reads CASGRDTDTQYF. In DNA form, the CDR3 reads TGTGCCAGCGGGCGGGACACAGATACGCAGTATTTT.